This section outlines one T cell receptor (beta chain) sequence together with its context. This clonotype was counted ten times or more. What this receptor recognizes is not known. No quality values exist for individual bases; no much larger clone is one base distant. The germline V gene encodes CDR1 SGHTA and CDR2 FQGNSA. The V end loses 0 bases and the J end loses 0 bases, and a stretch of 9 bases separates them. The CDR3, from cysteine to phenylalanine, totals 15 residues. The retained sequence is limited to the CDR3, 45 bases, with the frame set at the first base. The ophthalmopathy patients had moderately to severely active disease, with a Clinical Activity Score of 3 or higher, a NOSPECS grade of 4 or higher, and a disease duration of less than 3 months. Anyone with other autoimmune diseases, uncontrolled infections, pregnancy or lactation was excluded from the study. Diagnosis was based on clinical symptoms, serum thyroxine, TRAb, thyroid ultrasound and orbital computed tomography. Ficoll-Paque density gradient centrifugation was used to isolate PBMCs from about 9 ml of fresh peripheral blood. Total RNA was extracted with Trizol reagent and quality-checked on an Agilent 2100 Bioanalyzer.

This entry comes from a study of Graves' ophthalmopathy and Graves' hyperthyroidism (dated by TCRdb to between 2018 and 2020). Notes on the research overall: Peripheral blood was collected at initial diagnosis, before any treatment. To explore V-J signatures that separate ophthalmopathy from hyperthyroidism, a discovery set of about a hundred patients was enrolled, consisting of about 45 with ophthalmopathy and about 60 with stable hyperthyroidism. The independent validation cohort included some 19 hyperthyroidism patients plus 17 patients who later progressed from hyperthyroidism to ophthalmopathy. Following sampling, methimazole starting at 30 mg daily was administered to hyperthyroidism patients, and high-dose intravenous methylprednisolone was administered to ophthalmopathy patients. In six hyperthyroidism patients, T-cell repertoires of thyroid tissue and blood were compared. In total, approximately 130 blood samples were TCR-sequenced: 40 to 45 ophthalmopathy, some 75 hyperthyroidism and roughly 17 hyperthyroidism-to-ophthalmopathy patients. The study used signatures of the TCR beta repertoire to tell Graves' ophthalmopathy apart from Graves' hyperthyroidism and to predict which patients would progress to ophthalmopathy. What the study reported, not specific to this receptor: In validation, the model predicted ophthalmopathy progression with about 71% sensitivity and roughly 78% specificity; 12 predicted patients were CT-confirmed with GO in a median of approximately six months. Most expanded thyroid clonotypes with frequency above 0.001 were also detected in blood, suggesting blood repertoires may reflect the thyroid immune response. Sample size was not predetermined statistically, and investigators were not blinded to group allocation. Ophthalmopathy was separated from stable hyperthyroidism by the 13-signature model with roughly 87% sensitivity and 81% to 84% specificity in cross-validation and with 80%/75% in the test set.

For repertoire sequencing, the TCR beta CDR3 regions were amplified from RNA transcripts. HTBI primers and the Qiagen OneStep RT-PCR kit were used in a first-round RT-PCR, which was followed by a second-round multiplex PCR, size selection and purification. The libraries underwent paired-end sequencing with 100 bp reads on an Illumina HiSeq2000. The study's own analysis went as follows. SOAPnuke was used to process the reads, removing any read that contained adapters or uncalled bases, had a mean Phred below 15, or lacked an exact match to the constant primer or identifier. COPE v1.2.5 was used to merge the high-quality paired reads. Clonotypes were defined as unique nucleotide sequences and were aligned to IMGT TRB V, D and J references using MiTCR v1.1. The analysis was limited to V-J combinations with a frequency above 0.0001, which together covered 99.2% of the repertoires. For each V-J combination, a TCR clonal expansion and chaos score was defined as F50 clonal expansion divided by the chaos observed in the TCRdist matrix. Welch's t-statistics and random forest were used to narrow the features down to 10 to 15 V-J combinations, which were then fed into a naive Bayes classifier. Thyroid-blood repertoire similarity was quantified with the Morisita-Horn index. Through fastp at Q25 and MiXCR, TCRdb rebuilt clones from the public reads, retaining in-frame beta chains. For every CDR3 protein sequence, its rows merge into one entry that carries the most common genes and DNA. TCRdb, not the authors, supplied the V and J calls. For this sample the table gives about 640,000 distinct CDR3 sequences, of which about two fifths were detected only once. Together, the top ten hold over 2.5% of the sample.

The V gene is TRBV7-2 and the J gene is TRBJ2-7; the D gene is unclear. The sequenced sample was peripheral blood. The origin of this receptor is an adult man with Graves' ophthalmopathy. The sequenced DNA: TGTGCCAGCAGCTTAGCGGGTGACTCCTCCTACGAGCAGTACTTC. Its translation reads: CASSLAGDSSYEQYF.